This TCR beta chain was recorded in a study of T-cell memory formation after mild COVID-19. Background on the study: Largely donor-specific sequence clusters came from a couple of donors. Study findings and constraints: Specificity for SARS-CoV-2 was not confirmed among the second-wave clones peaking on day 37.

The authors produced TCR alpha and TCR beta cDNA libraries with sample barcodes and UMIs by 5'RACE using constant-segment primers. MiXCR, applied by TCRdb to the 5' RACE reads, yields one record per CDR3 protein. The table lists about 150,000 distinct CDR3 sequences, more than 12% of them singletons. For this clonotype: What it binds is unknown.

CDR3 length equals 13 residues. Germline V gene sequence: CDR1 DFQATT, CDR2 SNEGSKA (reference sequence). V gave up 3 bases and J gave up 5 bases; unmatched junction bases: 6. This rearrangement joins TRBV20-1 to TRBJ2-7, with 8 bases matching TRBD1. The sequencing sample was made of PBMCs or a T cell subset sorted from them (not recorded which). This TCR was recovered from an adult woman who had mild COVID-19 (a few samples of this study predate the infection). Cell type and time point are not known. DNA of the CDR3: TGCAGTGCTAGTGGACAGGGTGGGAACGAGCAGTACTTC. Protein product: CSASGQGGNEQYF.